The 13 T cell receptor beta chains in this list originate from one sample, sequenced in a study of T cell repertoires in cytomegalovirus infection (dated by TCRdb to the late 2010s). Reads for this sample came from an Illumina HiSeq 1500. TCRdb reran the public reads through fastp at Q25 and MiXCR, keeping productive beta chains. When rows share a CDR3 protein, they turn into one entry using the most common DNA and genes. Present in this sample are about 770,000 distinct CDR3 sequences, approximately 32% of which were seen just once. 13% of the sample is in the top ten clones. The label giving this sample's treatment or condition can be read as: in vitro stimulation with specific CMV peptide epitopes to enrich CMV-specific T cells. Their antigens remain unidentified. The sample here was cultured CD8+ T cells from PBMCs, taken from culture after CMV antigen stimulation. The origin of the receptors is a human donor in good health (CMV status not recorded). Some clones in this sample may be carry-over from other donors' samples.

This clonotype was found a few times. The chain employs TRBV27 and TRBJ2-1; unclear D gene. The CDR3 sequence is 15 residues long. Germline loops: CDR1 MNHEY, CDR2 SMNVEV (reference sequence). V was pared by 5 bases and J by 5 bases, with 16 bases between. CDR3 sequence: CASSLVRFLDNEQFF. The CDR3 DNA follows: TGTGCCAGCAGTCTCGTAAGGTTTCTAGACAATGAGCAGTTCTTC.

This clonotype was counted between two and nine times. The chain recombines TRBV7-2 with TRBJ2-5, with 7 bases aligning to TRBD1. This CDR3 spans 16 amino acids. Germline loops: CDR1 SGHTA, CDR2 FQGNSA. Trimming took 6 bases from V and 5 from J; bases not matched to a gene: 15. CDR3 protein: CASSPKPTGVMETQYF. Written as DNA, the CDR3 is TGTGCCAGCAGTCCCAAACCTACAGGGGTGATGGAGACCCAGTACTTC.

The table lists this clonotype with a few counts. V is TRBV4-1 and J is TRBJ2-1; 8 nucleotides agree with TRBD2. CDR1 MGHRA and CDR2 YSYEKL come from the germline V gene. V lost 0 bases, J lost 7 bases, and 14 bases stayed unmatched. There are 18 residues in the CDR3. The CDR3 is CASSQDRRYTGGVNEQFF. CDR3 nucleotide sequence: TGCGCCAGCAGCCAAGATCGAAGGTATACGGGGGGGGTGAATGAGCAGTTCTTC.

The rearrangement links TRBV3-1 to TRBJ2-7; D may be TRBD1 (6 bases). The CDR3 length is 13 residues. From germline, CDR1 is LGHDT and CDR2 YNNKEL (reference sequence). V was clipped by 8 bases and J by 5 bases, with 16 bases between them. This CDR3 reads CASLDSLSNEQYF. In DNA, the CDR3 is TGTGCCAGCCTGGACAGCTTAAGTAACGAGCAGTACTTC.

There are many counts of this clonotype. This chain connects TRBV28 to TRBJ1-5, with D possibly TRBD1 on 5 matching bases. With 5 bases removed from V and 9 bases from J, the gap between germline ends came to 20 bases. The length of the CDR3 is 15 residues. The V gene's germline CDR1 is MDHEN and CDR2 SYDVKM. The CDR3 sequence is CASSPRGGEDRPQHF. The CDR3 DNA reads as TGTGCCAGCAGTCCCCGGGGGGGGGAGGATAGGCCCCAGCATTTT. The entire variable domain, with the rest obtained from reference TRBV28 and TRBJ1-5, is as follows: DVKVTQSSRYLVKRTGEKVFLECVQDMDHENMFWYRQDPGLGLRLIYFSYDVKMKEKGDIPEGYSVSREKKERFSLILESASTNQTSMYLCASSPRGGEDRPQHFGDGTRLSIL.

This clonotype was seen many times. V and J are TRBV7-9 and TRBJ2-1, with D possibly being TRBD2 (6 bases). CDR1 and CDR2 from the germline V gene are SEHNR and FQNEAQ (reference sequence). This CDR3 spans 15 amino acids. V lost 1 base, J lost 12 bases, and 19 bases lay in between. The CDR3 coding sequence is TGTGCCAGCAGCTTAGACCCCGGACTCCCCGGGGGGCAGTTCTTC. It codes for CASSLDPGLPGGQFF.

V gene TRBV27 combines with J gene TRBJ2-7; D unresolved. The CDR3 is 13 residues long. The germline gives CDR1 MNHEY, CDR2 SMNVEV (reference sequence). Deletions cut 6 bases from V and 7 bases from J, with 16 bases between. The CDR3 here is CASSPTFLEEQYF. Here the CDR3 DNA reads TGTGCCAGCAGCCCAACGTTTTTGGAGGAGCAGTACTTC.

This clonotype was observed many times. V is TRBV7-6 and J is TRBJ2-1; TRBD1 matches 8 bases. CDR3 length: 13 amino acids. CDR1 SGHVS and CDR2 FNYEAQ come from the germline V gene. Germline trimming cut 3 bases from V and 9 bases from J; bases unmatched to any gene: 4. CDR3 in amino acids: CASSFLQGGEQFF. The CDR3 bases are TGTGCCAGCAGCTTTTTACAGGGGGGTGAGCAGTTCTTC.

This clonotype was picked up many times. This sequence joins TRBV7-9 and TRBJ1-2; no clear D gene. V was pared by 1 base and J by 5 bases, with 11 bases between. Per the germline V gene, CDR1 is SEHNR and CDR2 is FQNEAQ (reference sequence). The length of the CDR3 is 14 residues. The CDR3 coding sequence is TGTGCCAGCAGCTTAGGGGATTCTTGGTATGGCTACACCTTC. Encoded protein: CASSLGDSWYGYTF.

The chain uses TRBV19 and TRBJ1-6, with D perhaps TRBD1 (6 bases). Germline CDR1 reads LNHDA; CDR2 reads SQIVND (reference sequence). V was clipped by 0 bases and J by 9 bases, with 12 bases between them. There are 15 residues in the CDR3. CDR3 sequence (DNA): TGTGCCAGTAGTATAGACACAGGGACTAGTTCACCCCTCCACTTT. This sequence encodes CASSIDTGTSSPLHF.

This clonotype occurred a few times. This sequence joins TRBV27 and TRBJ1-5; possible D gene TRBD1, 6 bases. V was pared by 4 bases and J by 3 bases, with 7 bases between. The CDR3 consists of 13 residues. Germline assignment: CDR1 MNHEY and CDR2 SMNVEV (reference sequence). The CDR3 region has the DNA TGTGCCAGCAGTTACAGGGCCAATCAGCCCCAGCATTTT. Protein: CASSYRANQPQHF.

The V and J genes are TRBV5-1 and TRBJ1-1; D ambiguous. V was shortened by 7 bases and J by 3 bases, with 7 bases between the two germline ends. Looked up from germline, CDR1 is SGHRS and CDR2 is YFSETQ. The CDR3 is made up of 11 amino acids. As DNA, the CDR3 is TGCGCCAGCGTTACCCACACTGAAGCTTTCTTT. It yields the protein CASVTHTEAFF.

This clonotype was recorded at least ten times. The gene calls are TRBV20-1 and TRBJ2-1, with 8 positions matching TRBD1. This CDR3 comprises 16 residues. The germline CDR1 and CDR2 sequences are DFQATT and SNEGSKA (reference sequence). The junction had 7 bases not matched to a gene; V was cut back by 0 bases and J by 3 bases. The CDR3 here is CSAREPGTGSYNEQFF. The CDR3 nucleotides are TGCAGTGCTAGAGAGCCCGGGACAGGTAGCTACAATGAGCAGTTCTTC.